Listed below are T cell receptor beta chains from one sample, sequenced in a study of T cell responses to AZD1222 COVID-19 vaccine. Produced via immunoSEQ multiplex PCR; TCRdb's table is partial and in-frame only. The sample comprises roughly 140,000 clones, about 85% of which are singletons, and 5.5% to 8.5% rests with the top ten. This sample comprised peripheral blood, obtained after recovery from COVID-19. All receptors derive from an adult who had recovered from COVID-19. Each CDR3 is given with its conserved first and last residue. Fields, in order: clone size, V gene, D gene, J gene, CDR3 protein. D genes are given only for firm matches. Rows give clone size only sometimes, using once, few, many, or a class for an expanded clone.

abundance: NA; v_gene: TRBV10-3; d_gene: NA; j_gene: TRBJ2-7; CDR3aa: CAISETMLSYEQYF
abundance: NA; v_gene: TRBV3-1/TRBV3-2; d_gene: TRBD1; j_gene: TRBJ1-2; CDR3aa: CASSPRDRVYGYTF
abundance: NA; v_gene: TRBV5-6; d_gene: TRBD1; j_gene: TRBJ1-1; CDR3aa: CASSLRRPGGADTEAFF
abundance: NA; v_gene: TRBV18; d_gene: NA; j_gene: TRBJ1-4; CDR3aa: CASSQRDIKEKLFF
abundance: NA; v_gene: TRBV29-1; d_gene: NA; j_gene: TRBJ2-7; CDR3aa: CSGSYSYEQYF
abundance: NA; v_gene: TRBV5-1; d_gene: TRBD2; j_gene: TRBJ2-1; CDR3aa: CASSLGGSSYNEQFF
abundance: NA; v_gene: TRBV6-5; d_gene: NA; j_gene: TRBJ1-1; CDR3aa: CASITGNEAFF
abundance: NA; v_gene: TRBV10-3; d_gene: TRBD2; j_gene: TRBJ2-3; CDR3aa: CAISERLAGTGTDTQYF
abundance: NA; v_gene: TRBV5-1; d_gene: NA; j_gene: TRBJ1-1; CDR3aa: CASSLAGMNTEAFF
abundance: NA; v_gene: TRBV11-3; d_gene: NA; j_gene: TRBJ2-5; CDR3aa: CASSLDGARQETQYF
abundance: NA; v_gene: TRBV5-1; d_gene: NA; j_gene: TRBJ2-3; CDR3aa: CASSLQGGRTDTQYF
abundance: few; v_gene: TRBV6-1; d_gene: NA; j_gene: TRBJ1-5; CDR3aa: CASSEVRGSNQPQHF
abundance: NA; v_gene: TRBV5-3; d_gene: TRBD2; j_gene: TRBJ2-7; CDR3aa: CARSCRVAGGSYEQYF
abundance: NA; v_gene: TRBV29-1; d_gene: NA; j_gene: TRBJ1-5; CDR3aa: CSVGTGSGRNQPQHF
abundance: NA; v_gene: TRBV19; d_gene: TRBD1; j_gene: TRBJ2-1; CDR3aa: CASSTDRELNYEQFF
abundance: NA; v_gene: TRBV5-4; d_gene: TRBD1; j_gene: TRBJ2-2; CDR3aa: CASSPLLAGGNVGELFF
abundance: NA; v_gene: TRBV5-1; d_gene: TRBD1; j_gene: TRBJ1-2; CDR3aa: CASSFLQGGYGYTF
abundance: many; v_gene: TRBV10-3; d_gene: NA; j_gene: TRBJ1-4; CDR3aa: CAIRAGQPGEKLFF
abundance: NA; v_gene: TRBV6-5; d_gene: NA; j_gene: TRBJ1-4; CDR3aa: CASGPLGEKLFF
abundance: once; v_gene: TRBV13; d_gene: NA; j_gene: TRBJ2-7; CDR3aa: CASSLGTVSYEQYF
abundance: NA; v_gene: TRBV18; d_gene: NA; j_gene: TRBJ1-1; CDR3aa: CASAWGGETEAFF
abundance: NA; v_gene: TRBV5-1; d_gene: NA; j_gene: TRBJ2-7; CDR3aa: CASSLGSHEQYF
abundance: NA; v_gene: TRBV6-6; d_gene: NA; j_gene: TRBJ1-4; CDR3aa: CASSLGQEEKLFF
abundance: NA; v_gene: TRBV11-2; d_gene: NA; j_gene: TRBJ2-7; CDR3aa: CASSLGRGTAEQYF
abundance: NA; v_gene: TRBV29-1; d_gene: TRBD1; j_gene: TRBJ1-1; CDR3aa: CSVVRGQGRRAFF
abundance: NA; v_gene: TRBV5-5; d_gene: NA; j_gene: TRBJ2-1; CDR3aa: CASSPPDSYNEQFF
abundance: NA; v_gene: TRBV9; d_gene: NA; j_gene: TRBJ1-4; CDR3aa: CASSVELGQNEKLFF
abundance: once; v_gene: TRBV19; d_gene: TRBD1; j_gene: TRBJ2-7; CDR3aa: CASTPTGTGWGEQYF